This T cell receptor (beta chain) was retrieved from a study of beta chain features in type 1 diabetes. Study background: Examination covered some 99,000,000 sorted cells spanning all samples. Study-wide results and caveats: In comparison with healthy donors, patients had naive, central memory and Treg TCRB repertoires that appeared more similar. Researchers could not determine here whether HLA type influences TCRB rearrangement.

Of the isolated RNA, all was reverse transcribed, and so the sequenced material was expressed TCRB transcripts. Assay used: immunoSEQ multiplex PCR; TCRdb lists only in-frame clones, some missing. This sample has under 800,000 clones, with roughly 16% found just once. Germline CDR1 reads SGHRS; CDR2 reads YFSETQ. The CDR3 spans 16 residues. V lost 0 bases, J lost 0 bases, and 7 bases lay in between. Only a few counts were recorded for this clone. The antigen is undetermined. The same CDR3 is also encoded by other DNA sequences in this sample. The receptor was isolated from a man younger than 30 in good health. This chain links TRBV5-1 with TRBJ2-6; no reliable D call. The specimen sequenced was naive CD4+ T cells from blood. For the CDR3, the DNA is TGCGCCAGCAGCTTGGTTGGGAACTCTGGGGCCAACGTCCTGACTTTC. Amino acid sequence: CASSLVGNSGANVLTF.